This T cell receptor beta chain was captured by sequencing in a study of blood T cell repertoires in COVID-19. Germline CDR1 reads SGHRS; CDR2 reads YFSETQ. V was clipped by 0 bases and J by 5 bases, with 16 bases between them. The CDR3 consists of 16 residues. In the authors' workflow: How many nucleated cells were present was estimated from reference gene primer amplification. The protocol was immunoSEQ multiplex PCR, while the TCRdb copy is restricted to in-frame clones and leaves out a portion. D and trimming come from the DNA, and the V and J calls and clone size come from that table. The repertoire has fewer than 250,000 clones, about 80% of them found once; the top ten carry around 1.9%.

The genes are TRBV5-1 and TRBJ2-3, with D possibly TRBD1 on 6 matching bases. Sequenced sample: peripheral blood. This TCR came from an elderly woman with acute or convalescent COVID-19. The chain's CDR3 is CASSLDGRRGEDTQYF. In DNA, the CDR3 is TGCGCCAGCAGCTTGGATGGGCGCAGGGGCGAAGATACGCAGTATTTT.